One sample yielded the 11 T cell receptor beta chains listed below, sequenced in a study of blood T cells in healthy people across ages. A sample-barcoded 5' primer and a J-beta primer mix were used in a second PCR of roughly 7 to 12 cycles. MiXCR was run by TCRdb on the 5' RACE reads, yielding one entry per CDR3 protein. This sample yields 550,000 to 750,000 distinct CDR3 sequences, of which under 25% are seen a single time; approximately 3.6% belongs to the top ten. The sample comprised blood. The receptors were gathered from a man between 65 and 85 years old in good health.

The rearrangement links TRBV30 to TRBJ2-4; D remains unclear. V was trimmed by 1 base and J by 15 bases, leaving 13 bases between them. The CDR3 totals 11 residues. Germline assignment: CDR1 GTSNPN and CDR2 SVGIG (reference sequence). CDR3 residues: CAWSEGDLTYF. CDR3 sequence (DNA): TGTGCCTGGAGTGAAGGTGACCTGACGTACTTC.

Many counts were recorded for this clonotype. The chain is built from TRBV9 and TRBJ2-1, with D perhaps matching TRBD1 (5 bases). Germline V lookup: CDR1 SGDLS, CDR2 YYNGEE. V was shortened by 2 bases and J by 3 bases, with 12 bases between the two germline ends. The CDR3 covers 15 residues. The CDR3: CASSVGQGDYNEQFF. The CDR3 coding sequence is TGTGCCAGCAGCGTGGGGCAAGGCGACTACAATGAGCAGTTCTTC. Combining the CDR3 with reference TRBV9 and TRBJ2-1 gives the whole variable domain DSGVTQTPKHLITATGQRVTLRCSPRSGDLSVYWYQQSLDQGLQFLIQYYNGEERAKGNILERFSAQQFPDLHSELNLSSLELGDSALYFCASSVGQGDYNEQFFGPGTRLTVL.

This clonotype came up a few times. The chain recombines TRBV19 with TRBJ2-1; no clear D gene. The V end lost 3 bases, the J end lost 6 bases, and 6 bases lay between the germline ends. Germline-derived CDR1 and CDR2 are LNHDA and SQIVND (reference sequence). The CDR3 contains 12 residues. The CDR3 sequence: CASSIKSNEQFF. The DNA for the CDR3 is TGTGCCAGTAGTATCAAGAGCAATGAGCAGTTCTTC.

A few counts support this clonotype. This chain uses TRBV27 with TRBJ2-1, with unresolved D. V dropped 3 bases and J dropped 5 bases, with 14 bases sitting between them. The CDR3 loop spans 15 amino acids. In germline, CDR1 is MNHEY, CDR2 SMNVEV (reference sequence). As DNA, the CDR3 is TGTGCCAGCAGTTTGGAACCAACGGGCCACAATGAGCAGTTCTTC. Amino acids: CASSLEPTGHNEQFF.

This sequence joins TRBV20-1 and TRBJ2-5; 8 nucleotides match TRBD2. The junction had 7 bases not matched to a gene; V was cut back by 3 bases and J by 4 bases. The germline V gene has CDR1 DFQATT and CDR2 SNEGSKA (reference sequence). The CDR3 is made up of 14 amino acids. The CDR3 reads CSASAAGGRETQYF. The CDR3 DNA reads TGCAGTGCTAGCGCCGCGGGGGGCCGAGAGACCCAGTACTTC.

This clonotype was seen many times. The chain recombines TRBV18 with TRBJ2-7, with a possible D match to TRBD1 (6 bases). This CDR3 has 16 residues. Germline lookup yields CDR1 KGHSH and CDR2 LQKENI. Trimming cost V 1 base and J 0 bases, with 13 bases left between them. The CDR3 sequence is CASSPQQGGSSYEQYF. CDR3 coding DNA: TGTGCCAGCTCACCACAACAGGGTGGGAGCTCCTACGAGCAGTACTTC.

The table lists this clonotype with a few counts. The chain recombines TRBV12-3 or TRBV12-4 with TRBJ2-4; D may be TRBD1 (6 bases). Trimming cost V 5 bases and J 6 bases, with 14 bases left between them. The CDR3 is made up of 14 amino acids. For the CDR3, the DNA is TGTGCCAGCAGTATAATACAGGGACCAAACATTCAGTACTTC. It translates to CASSIIQGPNIQYF.

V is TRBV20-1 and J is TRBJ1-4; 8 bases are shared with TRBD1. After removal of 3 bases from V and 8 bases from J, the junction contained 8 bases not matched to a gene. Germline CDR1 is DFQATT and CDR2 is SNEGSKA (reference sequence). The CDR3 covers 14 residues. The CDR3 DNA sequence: TGCAGTGCTAGTGGACAGGGTGATTTGGAAAAACTGTTTTTT. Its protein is CSASGQGDLEKLFF.

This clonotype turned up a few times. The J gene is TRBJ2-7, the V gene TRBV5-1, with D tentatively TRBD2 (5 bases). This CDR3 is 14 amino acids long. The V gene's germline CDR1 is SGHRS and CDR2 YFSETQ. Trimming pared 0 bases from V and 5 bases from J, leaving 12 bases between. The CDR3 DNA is TGCGCCAGCAGCTTGGCCGAGGGTCCCCACGAGCAGTACTTC. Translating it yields CASSLAEGPHEQYF. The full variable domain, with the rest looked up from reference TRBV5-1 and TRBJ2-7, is KAGVTQTPRYLIKTRGQQVTLSCSPISGHRSVSWYQQTPGQGLQFLFEYFSETQRNKGNFPGRFSGRQFSNSRSEMNVSTLELGDSALYLCASSLAEGPHEQYFGPGTRLTVT.

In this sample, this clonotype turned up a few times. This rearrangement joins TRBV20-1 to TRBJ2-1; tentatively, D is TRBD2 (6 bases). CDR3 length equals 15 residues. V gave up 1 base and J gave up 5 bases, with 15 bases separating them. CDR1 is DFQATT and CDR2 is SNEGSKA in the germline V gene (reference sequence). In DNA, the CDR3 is TGCAGTGCTAGAGGGGACTGGCGGAATCACAATGAGCAGTTCTTC. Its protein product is CSARGDWRNHNEQFF.

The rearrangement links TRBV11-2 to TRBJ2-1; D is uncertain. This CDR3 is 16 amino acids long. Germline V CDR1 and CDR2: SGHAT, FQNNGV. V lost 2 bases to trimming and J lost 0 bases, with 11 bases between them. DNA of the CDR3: TGTGCCAGCAGCTTACCGCTAAGGTCCTCCTACAATGAGCAGTTCTTC. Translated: CASSLPLRSSYNEQFF.